The next 32 T cell receptor beta chains were all read from a single sample in a study of CD8 T cells in ankylosing spondylitis. General study results and limits: A motif of fewer than ten highly homologous TCR beta variants was seen as apparently characteristic of ankylosing spondylitis blood.

Each CDR3 protein gets one entry after TCRdb re-called the 5' RACE reads with MiXCR. The sample has roughly 490,000 distinct CDR3 sequences, less than 6% seen once. For these receptors, no antigen is known. The sequencing sample was made of blood, either unsorted or a sorted T cell fraction (not recorded which). The origin of the receptors is a male donor with ankylosing spondylitis.

In this sample, this clonotype turned up many times. The chain links TRBV7-2 to TRBJ2-5; the match to TRBD2 covers 7 bases. V was clipped by 2 bases and J by 5 bases; unmatched bases: 8. The CDR3 has 15 residues. Looked up from germline, CDR1 is SGHTA and CDR2 is FQGNSA. The CDR3: CASSLHRGVGETQYF. As DNA, the CDR3 is TGTGCCAGCAGCTTACATCGGGGGGTAGGGGAGACCCAGTACTTC.

This clonotype was recorded many times. V and J are TRBV6-5 and TRBJ2-7, with 8 bases that match TRBD1. The CDR3 runs to 14 residues. Trimming at V came to 2 bases and at J to 5 bases, leaving 5 bases not matched to a gene. The germline gives CDR1 MNHEY, CDR2 SVGAGI. The CDR3 nucleotides read TGTGCCAGCAGTTACGGCAGGGGGCGAAACGAGCAGTACTTC. Translating gives CASSYGRGRNEQYF.

This clonotype was counted many times. The J gene is TRBJ1-1, the V gene TRBV7-8; TRBD1 agrees at 8 bases. Germline CDR1 reads SGHVS; CDR2 reads FQNEAQ. This CDR3 is 15 amino acids long. The ends lost 3 bases at V and 6 bases at J; junction bases unmatched: 9. DNA of the CDR3: TGTGCCAGCAGCTTCCTCCAGGGGGCCTTCGCTGAAGCTTTCTTT. Amino acid sequence: CASSFLQGAFAEAFF.

This clonotype was found many times. The genes are TRBV4-3 and TRBJ1-2, with TRBD1 as a possible D gene (6 bases). Trimming took 5 bases from V and 6 from J, leaving 19 bases between them. From germline, CDR1 is LGHNA and CDR2 YSLEER. The CDR3 totals 15 residues. This CDR3 is CASSSHRGRVDGYTF. The DNA of the CDR3 is TGCGCCAGCAGCAGCCACCGGGGGCGCGTTGATGGCTACACCTTC.

This clonotype was counted many times. The chain has TRBV7-2 and TRBJ1-1, with a weak D call TRBD1 (6 bases). Looked up from germline, CDR1 is SGHTA and CDR2 is FQGNSA. The CDR3 is made up of 13 amino acids. V dropped 5 bases and J dropped 5 bases, with 12 bases sitting between them. This CDR3 reads CASSIQGQTEAFF. DNA of the CDR3: TGTGCCAGCAGCATACAGGGCCAAACTGAAGCTTTCTTT.

This clonotype was seen a few times. The chain is built from TRBV5-5 and TRBJ1-1, with D maybe TRBD1 (5 bases). V was trimmed by 4 bases and J by 5 bases, leaving 21 bases between them. Germline CDR1 is SGHKS and CDR2 is YYEKEE (reference sequence). This CDR3 has 16 amino acids. CDR3 sequence: CASSPTGAGRTTEAFF. As DNA, the CDR3 is TGTGCCAGCAGCCCTACCGGGGCAGGGAGGACGACTGAAGCTTTCTTT.

This clonotype was picked up many times. V is TRBV12-3 or TRBV12-4 and J is TRBJ2-1; no firm D call. V lost 5 bases, J lost 4 bases, and 12 bases lay in between. The CDR3 spans 14 residues. CDR3 coding DNA: TGTGCCAGCAGTCCACAGCCCAATTACAATGAGCAGTTCTTC. It codes for CASSPQPNYNEQFF.

At least ten counts were recorded for this clonotype. The V gene is TRBV7-8, the J gene TRBJ2-5; 11 nucleotides line up with TRBD1. The V gene's germline CDR1 is SGHVS and CDR2 FQNEAQ. The CDR3 runs to 19 residues. Losses at the gene ends were 0 bases for V and 5 bases for J; bases not matched to a gene: 14. The CDR3 loop is CASSLAGRARTGGRETQYF. CDR3 DNA sequence: TGTGCCAGCAGCTTAGCTGGGAGGGCCCGGACAGGGGGCAGGGAGACCCAGTACTTC.

Ten or more counts support this clonotype. The chain is built from TRBV4-3 and TRBJ2-1, with 7 bases that match TRBD2. The length of the CDR3 is 18 residues. The V and J ends lost 1 base and 1 base, in that order; junction bases with no gene match: 10. Looked up from germline, CDR1 is LGHNA and CDR2 is YSLEER. The CDR3 reads CASSQGLAGAASYNEQFF. CDR3 nucleotides: TGCGCCAGCAGCCAAGGACTCGCGGGAGCGGCGTCCTACAATGAGCAGTTCTTC.

Many counts were recorded for this clonotype. This rearrangement joins TRBV6-1 to TRBJ2-7, with TRBD1 matching over 7 bases. Germline V gene data show CDR1 as MNHNS and CDR2 as SASEGT. The CDR3 covers 15 residues. Trimming took 7 bases from V and 0 from J; bases not matched to a gene: 9. In DNA form, the CDR3 reads TGTGCCAGCATACAGGGTACAGGGGTCTCCTACGAGCAGTACTTC. Its translation: CASIQGTGVSYEQYF.

This clonotype came up many times. The rearrangement uses TRBV9 and TRBJ1-1; 8 nucleotides line up with TRBD1. The CDR3 spans 15 residues. Germline V gene data show CDR1 as SGDLS and CDR2 as YYNGEE. With 2 bases clipped from V and 2 bases from J, the junction kept 5 bases outside the gene matches. The CDR3 loop is CASSVLQGGNTEAFF. The CDR3 DNA is TGTGCCAGCAGCGTCTTACAGGGGGGAAACACTGAAGCTTTCTTT.

This clonotype was recorded at least ten times. This chain uses TRBV7-2 with TRBJ2-1; D possibly corresponds to TRBD2 (6 bases). Germline CDR1 SGHTA, CDR2 FQGNSA. Trimming left V 8 bases short and J 5 bases short, with 10 bases between. CDR3 size: 12 residues. The CDR3 here is CASQRANNEQFF. The CDR3 nucleotides are TGTGCCAGCCAGCGGGCCAACAATGAGCAGTTCTTC. The variable domain in full, with the rest retrieved from reference TRBV7-2 and TRBJ2-1, is GAGVSQSPSNKVTEKGKDVELRCDPISGHTALYWYRQSLGQGLEFLIYFQGNSAPDKSGLPSDRFSAERTGGSVSTLTIQRTQQEDSAVYLCASQRANNEQFFGPGTRLTVL.

This clonotype was seen many times. The chain combines TRBV2 with TRBJ1-2, with no clear D. The CDR3 runs 14 residues. Trimming took 6 bases from V and 2 from J, leaving 13 bases between them. Germline CDR1 and CDR2: SNHLY and FYNNEI. For the CDR3, the DNA is TGTGCCAGCAGGTGGAGGGAAGGGAACTATGGCTACACCTTC. Residues: CASRWREGNYGYTF.

This clonotype was observed many times. V gene TRBV27 combines with J gene TRBJ1-5; D is ambiguous. Germline-derived CDR1 and CDR2 are MNHEY and SMNVEV (reference sequence). V was cut by 4 bases and J by 7 bases, with 8 bases left in between. This CDR3 has 12 residues. This CDR3 is CASSWAGQPQHF. The CDR3 DNA reads as TGTGCCAGCAGTTGGGCGGGCCAGCCCCAGCATTTT.

The V call is TRBV9, the J call TRBJ2-3; 8 bases agree with TRBD1. The CDR3 contains 18 residues. V lost 1 base and J lost 3; bases outside the gene matches: 13. Germline CDR1 and CDR2: SGDLS and YYNGEE. The CDR3 sequence: CASSVRRGRTGRTDTQYF. DNA for the CDR3: TGTGCCAGCAGCGTACGTCGAGGAAGGACAGGGAGGACAGATACGCAGTATTTT.

This clonotype was picked up many times. The chain links TRBV25-1 to TRBJ2-2, with unresolved D. V lost 4 bases, J lost 3 bases, and 6 bases lay in between. The CDR3 loop spans 13 amino acids. Per the germline V gene, CDR1 is MGHDK and CDR2 is SYGVNS. Here the CDR3 DNA reads TGTGCCAGCAGTGGTCGACACACCGGGGAGCTGTTTTTT. It specifies CASSGRHTGELFF.

The genes are TRBV7-6 and TRBJ1-2; D gene unclear. The CDR3 has 13 residues. Trimming stripped 1 base from V and 5 bases from J, with 8 bases between. CDR1 is SGHVS and CDR2 is FNYEAQ in the germline V gene. DNA for the CDR3: TGTGCCAGCAGCTTAGAACCGAAGTATGGCTACACCTTC. Translating gives CASSLEPKYGYTF. Based on the CDR3 plus reference TRBV7-6 and TRBJ1-2, the full variable domain is GAGVSQSPRYKVTKRGQDVALRCDPISGHVSLYWYRQALGQGPEFLTYFNYEAQQDKSGLPNDRFSAERPEGSISTLTIQRTEQRDSAMYRCASSLEPKYGYTFGSGTRLTVV.

This clonotype was seen ten or more times. The CDR3 DNA reads TGCGCCAGCAGCTCTGGACAGGGAAGGGATAATTCACCCCTCCACTTT. It specifies CASSSGQGRDNSPLHF. The chain employs TRBV5-1 and TRBJ1-6; TRBD1 aligns across 8 bases. CDR3 length: 16 amino acids. Germline values: CDR1 SGHRS, CDR2 YFSETQ. V lost 3 bases and J lost 5; bases outside the gene matches: 7.

This clonotype was found many times. The V call is TRBV7-2, the J call TRBJ2-3; TRBD2 is a possible D gene (7 bases). There are 14 residues in the CDR3. Trimming took 8 bases from V and 4 from J, leaving 16 bases between them. From germline, CDR1 is SGHTA and CDR2 FQGNSA. Written as DNA, the CDR3 is TGTGCCAGCTCACAGAGGGGGGGGGCAGATACGCAGTATTTT. Residues: CASSQRGGADTQYF.

This clonotype was seen at least ten times. This rearrangement joins TRBV21-1 to TRBJ2-7; TRBD1, as called in the table, went unchecked against the DNA. TRBV21-1 is classified as a pseudogene. The CDR3 runs to 16 residues. CDR3 in amino acids: CASSSLDRGRLYEQYF. The CDR3 region has the DNA TGTGCCAGCAGCAGCCTCGACAGGGGTAGGCTCTACGAGCAGTACTTC.

Ten or more counts support this clonotype. This sequence joins TRBV6-1 and TRBJ2-2, with no clear D. In germline, CDR1 is MNHNS, CDR2 SASEGT. This CDR3 spans 13 amino acids. Trimming left V 2 bases short and J 8 bases short, with 9 bases between. The CDR3: CASSERLGGELFF. Here the CDR3 DNA reads TGTGCCAGCAGTGAACGATTAGGGGGGGAGCTGTTTTTT.

This sequence joins TRBV6-2 or TRBV6-3 and TRBJ1-6, with D possibly being TRBD1 (6 bases). CDR3 length equals 15 residues. From germline, CDR1 is MNHEY and CDR2 SVGEGT. With 2 bases removed from V and 7 bases from J, the gap between germline ends came to 12 bases. The CDR3 DNA is TGTGCCAGCAGTTACAGGGGGGTGACGAATTCACCCCTCCACTTT. Translated, it gives CASSYRGVTNSPLHF.

This rearrangement joins TRBV5-5 to TRBJ2-3; 8 bases agree with TRBD1. Germline V lookup: CDR1 SGHKS, CDR2 YYEKEE (reference sequence). The CDR3 has 16 residues. V dropped 4 bases and J dropped 1; count of bases not matched to a gene: 8. The CDR3, as DNA: TGTGCCAGCAGCGCGGACAGGGTGGGAGGCACAGATACGCAGTATTTT. The encoded protein is CASSADRVGGTDTQYF.

This clonotype was counted ten times or more. The V gene is TRBV12-3 or TRBV12-4, the J gene TRBJ2-7; TRBD1 might be the D (5 bases). The CDR3 consists of 14 residues. Trimming left V 3 bases short and J 4 bases short, with 13 bases between. In DNA, the CDR3 is TGTGCCAGCAGTTTTAGGGCAGGGTCGTACGAGCAGTACTTC. This codes for CASSFRAGSYEQYF.

This clonotype was detected ten times or more. The chain recombines TRBV20-1 with TRBJ2-1, with 13 bases identical to TRBD2. V lost 1 base to trimming and J lost 0 bases; unmatched junction nucleotides: 0. The CDR3 is made up of 16 amino acids. Germline V gene sequence: CDR1 DFQATT, CDR2 SNEGSKA (reference sequence). The CDR3 sequence: CSARGTSGSSYNEQFF. The CDR3 DNA reads TGCAGTGCTAGAGGGACTAGCGGGAGCTCCTACAATGAGCAGTTCTTC.

This clonotype was recorded at least ten times. The V call is TRBV5-1, the J call TRBJ2-3, with D uncertain. V lost 5 bases and J 4 bases, leaving 11 bases between the germline ends. CDR1 and CDR2 from the germline V gene are SGHRS and YFSETQ. This CDR3 has 13 amino acids. CDR3 DNA: TGCGCCAGCAGGCCTCACCTGGCAGATACGCAGTATTTT. This sequence encodes CASRPHLADTQYF.

There are many counts of this clonotype. In DNA form, the CDR3 reads TGTGCCAGCAGCTTATGGGGTATGAACACTGAAGCTTTCTTT. It codes for CASSLWGMNTEAFF. The rearrangement joins TRBV7-2 to TRBJ1-1; D gene uncertain. The V gene lost 2 bases and the J gene lost 0 bases, with 7 bases spanning the gap. The CDR3 totals 14 residues. Germline CDR1 and CDR2: SGHTA and FQGNSA.

In this sample, this clonotype turned up many times. The rearrangement joins TRBV20-1 to TRBJ1-6; 7 bases agree with TRBD1. Germline CDR1 is DFQATT and CDR2 is SNEGSKA (reference sequence). After removal of 1 base from V and 7 bases from J, the junction contained 1 base not matched to a gene. The CDR3 is made up of 13 amino acids. The CDR3 sequence: CSARAGGNSPLHF. The CDR3 nucleotides are TGCAGTGCTAGAGCAGGGGGGAATTCACCCCTCCACTTT.

This clonotype was found many times. Compared with germline, one end of the junction differs, possibly owing to a read error. This chain links TRBV29-1 with TRBJ1-4; maybe TRBD1 (6 bases). Germline V CDR1 and CDR2: SQVTM, ANQGSEA. The CDR3 contains 11 residues. The CDR3 sequence is CSGGQLGPETF. In nucleotides, the CDR3 is TGCAGCGGTGGACAGTTGGGGCCCGAGACTTTT.

The sample holds many counts of this clonotype. V is TRBV5-1 and J is TRBJ2-3; 7 nucleotides align to TRBD2. Germline assignment: CDR1 SGHRS and CDR2 YFSETQ. The CDR3 is made up of 14 amino acids. The V segment lost 0 bases and the J segment 3 bases; nucleotides outside the gene matches: 1. The chain's CDR3 is CASSLGGLTDTQYF. CDR3 coding DNA: TGCGCCAGCAGCTTGGGGGGACTAACAGATACGCAGTATTTT.

This clonotype was seen repeatedly, ten times or more. V usage is TRBV29-1 and J usage is TRBJ2-7, with 7 bases aligning to TRBD1. Per germline, CDR1 SQVTM and CDR2 ANQGSEA. The CDR3 length is 13 residues. V was clipped by 1 base and J by 4 bases; unmatched bases: 4. The CDR3 spells CSVEGLDRYEQYF. For the CDR3, the DNA is TGCAGCGTTGAAGGCTTGGACAGGTACGAGCAGTACTTC.

This clonotype was seen more than once but under ten times. V usage is TRBV20-1 and J usage is TRBJ2-7; 7 bases map to TRBD1. This CDR3 is built from 13 residues. From germline, CDR1 is DFQATT and CDR2 SNEGSKA (reference sequence). J gave up 3 bases and V 3 bases, and 5 bases lay outside the gene matches. In DNA form, the CDR3 reads TGCAGTGCTAGTGACCGGGACAGCTACGAGCAGTACTTC. It specifies CSASDRDSYEQYF.